Below, one T cell receptor beta chain is given with its context. The entry originates in a study of blood T cell repertoires in COVID-19. In the original processing: Estimates of nucleated cell counts were drawn from the amplification of reference gene primers. TCRdb's table, derived via immunoSEQ multiplex PCR, lists solely in-frame clones and lacks some. From that table come the V and J calls and clone size; the DNA was used to work out D and trimming. The sample records some 250,000 clones, approximately 90% being singletons. The cohort comprised adults aged about 18 to 100 years residing in 20 to 25 US areas. Recovery meant two consecutive negative NP/OP PCR tests, professional clearance, or resolved symptoms. Sequenced material: PBMCs or T cells enriched from blood (not recorded which). The sequence was obtained from a man in his forties who had recovered from COVID-19.

The CDR3, as DNA: TGTGCCAGCAGCTTAACCCTAGCGGGGGGGCCGCGGATAGATACGCAGTATTTT. It codes for CASSLTLAGGPRIDTQYF. The J gene is TRBJ2-3, the V gene TRBV11-3, with TRBD2 matching over 12 bases. From germline, CDR1 is SGHNT and CDR2 YENEEA. V dropped 2 bases and J dropped 5; count of bases not matched to a gene: 11. This CDR3 is 18 amino acids long.